Given below is one TCR beta chain in context. Its specificity is unknown. Assay: immunoSEQ multiplex PCR; the TCRdb copy retains only in-frame clones and omits some. The sample yields roughly 700,000 clones, roughly 70% seen once. This entry is derived from a study of shared clonotypes between healthy human individuals. Study conclusions and caveats: Larger estimated richness was generally seen in naive subsets than in memory subsets.

This CDR3 is built from 16 residues. Germline-derived CDR1 and CDR2 are SGHKS and YYEKEE (reference sequence). J lost 5 bases, V lost 4 bases, and 14 bases had no gene match. The chain couples TRBV5-5 to TRBJ2-5; 7 bases fit TRBD1. The TCR sequence derives from a woman aged 30 to 39 in good health. Sequenced input: memory CD4+ T cells sorted from blood. Subset of the sample: CD45RA-negative fraction. CDR3 region: CASSARQGSGGETQYF. CDR3 bases: TGTGCCAGCAGCGCGCGACAGGGATCGGGTGGCGAGACCCAGTACTTC.